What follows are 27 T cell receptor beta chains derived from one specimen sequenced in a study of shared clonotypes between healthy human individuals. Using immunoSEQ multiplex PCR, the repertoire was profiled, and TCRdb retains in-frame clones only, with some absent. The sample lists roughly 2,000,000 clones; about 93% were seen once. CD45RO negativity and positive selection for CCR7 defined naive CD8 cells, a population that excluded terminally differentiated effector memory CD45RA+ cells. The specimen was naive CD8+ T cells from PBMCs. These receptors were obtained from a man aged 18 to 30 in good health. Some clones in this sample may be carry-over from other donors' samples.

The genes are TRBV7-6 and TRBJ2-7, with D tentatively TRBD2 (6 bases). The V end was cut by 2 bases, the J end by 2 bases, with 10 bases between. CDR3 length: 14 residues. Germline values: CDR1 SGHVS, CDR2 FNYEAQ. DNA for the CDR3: TGTGCCAGCAGCTTAAGAGTAGCGGCCTACGAGCAGTACTTC. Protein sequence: CASSLRVAAYEQYF. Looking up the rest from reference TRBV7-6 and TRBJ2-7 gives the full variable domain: GAGVSQSPRYKVTKRGQDVALRCDPISGHVSLYWYRQALGQGPEFLTYFNYEAQQDKSGLPNDRFSAERPEGSISTLTIQRTEQRDSAMYRCASSLRVAAYEQYFGPGTRLTVT.

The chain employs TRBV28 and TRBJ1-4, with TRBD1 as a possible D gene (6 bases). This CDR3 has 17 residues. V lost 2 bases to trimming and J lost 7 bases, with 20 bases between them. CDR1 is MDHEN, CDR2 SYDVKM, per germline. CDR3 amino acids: CASSLIPRQVDGEKLFF. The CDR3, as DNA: TGTGCCAGCAGTTTAATTCCCCGACAGGTAGATGGTGAAAAACTGTTTTTT.

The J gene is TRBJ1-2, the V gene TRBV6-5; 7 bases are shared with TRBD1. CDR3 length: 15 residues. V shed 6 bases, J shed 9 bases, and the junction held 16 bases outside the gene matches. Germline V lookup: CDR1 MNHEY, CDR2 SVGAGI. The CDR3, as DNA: TGTGCCAGCAGCAGCCCGGGACAGCTAGCGCGGAGCTACACCTTC. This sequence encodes CASSSPGQLARSYTF.

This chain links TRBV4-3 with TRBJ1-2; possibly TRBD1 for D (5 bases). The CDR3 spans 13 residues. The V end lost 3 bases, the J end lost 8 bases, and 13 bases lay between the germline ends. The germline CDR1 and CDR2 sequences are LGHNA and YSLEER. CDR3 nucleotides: TGCGCCAGCAGCCAGGGACGCTACGAGGGCTACACCTTC. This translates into CASSQGRYEGYTF.

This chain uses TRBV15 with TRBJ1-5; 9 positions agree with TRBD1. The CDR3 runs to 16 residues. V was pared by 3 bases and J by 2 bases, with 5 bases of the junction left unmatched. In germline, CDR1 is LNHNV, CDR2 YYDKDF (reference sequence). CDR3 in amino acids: CATSRVGQGGNQPQHF. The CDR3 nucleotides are TGTGCCACCAGCAGGGTGGGACAGGGAGGCAATCAGCCCCAGCATTTT.

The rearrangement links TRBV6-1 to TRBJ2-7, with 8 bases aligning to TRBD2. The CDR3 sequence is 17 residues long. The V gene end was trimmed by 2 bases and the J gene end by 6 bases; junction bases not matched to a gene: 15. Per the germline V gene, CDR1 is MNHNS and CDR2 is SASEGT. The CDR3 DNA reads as TGTGCCAGCAGTGAAAAACTCTCCCGGACAGCGGGGGTCGAGCAGTACTTC. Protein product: CASSEKLSRTAGVEQYF.

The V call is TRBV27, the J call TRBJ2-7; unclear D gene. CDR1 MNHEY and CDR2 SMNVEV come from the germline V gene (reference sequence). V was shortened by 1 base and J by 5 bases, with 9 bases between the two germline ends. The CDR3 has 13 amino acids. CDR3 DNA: TGTGCCAGCAGTTTATTTCACAAGCACGAGCAGTACTTC. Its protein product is CASSLFHKHEQYF.

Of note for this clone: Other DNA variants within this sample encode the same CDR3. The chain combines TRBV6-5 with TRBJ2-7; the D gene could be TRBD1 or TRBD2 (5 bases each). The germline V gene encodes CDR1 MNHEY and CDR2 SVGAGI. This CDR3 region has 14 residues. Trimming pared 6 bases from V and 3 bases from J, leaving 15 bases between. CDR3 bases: TGTGCCAGCAGCCCTCGAACGGGGCACTACGAGCAGTACTTC. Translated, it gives CASSPRTGHYEQYF.

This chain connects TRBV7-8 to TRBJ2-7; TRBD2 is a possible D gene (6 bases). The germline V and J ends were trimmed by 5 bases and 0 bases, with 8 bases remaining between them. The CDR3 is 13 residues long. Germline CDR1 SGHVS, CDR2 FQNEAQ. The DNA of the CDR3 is TGTGCCAGCAGCGGAGGGAGCTCCTACGAGCAGTACTTC. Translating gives CASSGGSSYEQYF.

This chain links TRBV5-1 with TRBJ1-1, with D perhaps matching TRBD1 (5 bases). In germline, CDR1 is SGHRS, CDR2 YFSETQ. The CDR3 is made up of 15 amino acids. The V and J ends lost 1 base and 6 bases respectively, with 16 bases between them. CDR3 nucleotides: TGCGCCAGCAGCTTGAGCCCAGGGACTGTTGCTGAAGCTTTCTTT. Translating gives CASSLSPGTVAEAFF.

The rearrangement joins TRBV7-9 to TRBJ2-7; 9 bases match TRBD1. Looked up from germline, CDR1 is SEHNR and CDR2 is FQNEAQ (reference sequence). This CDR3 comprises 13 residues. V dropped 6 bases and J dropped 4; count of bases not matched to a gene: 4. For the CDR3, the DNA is TGTGCCAGCAGGGGACAGGGATATTACGAGCAGTACTTC. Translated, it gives CASRGQGYYEQYF.

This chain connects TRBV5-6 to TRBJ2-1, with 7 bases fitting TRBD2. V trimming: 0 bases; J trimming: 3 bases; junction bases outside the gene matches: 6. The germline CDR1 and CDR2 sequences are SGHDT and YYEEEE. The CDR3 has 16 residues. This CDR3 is CASSLEASGLYNEQFF. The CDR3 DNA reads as TGTGCCAGCAGCTTGGAGGCTAGCGGTCTCTACAATGAGCAGTTCTTC.

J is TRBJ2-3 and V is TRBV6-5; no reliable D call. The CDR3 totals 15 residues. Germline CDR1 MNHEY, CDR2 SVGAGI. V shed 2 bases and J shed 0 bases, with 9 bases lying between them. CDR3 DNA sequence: TGTGCCAGCAGTTACGTGGCTGCAAGCACAGATACGCAGTATTTT. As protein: CASSYVAASTDTQYF.

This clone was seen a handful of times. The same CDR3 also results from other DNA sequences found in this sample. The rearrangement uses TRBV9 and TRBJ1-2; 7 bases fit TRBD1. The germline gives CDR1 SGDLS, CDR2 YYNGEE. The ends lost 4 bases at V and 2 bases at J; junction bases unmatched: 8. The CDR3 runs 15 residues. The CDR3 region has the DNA TGTGCCAGCAGCCCAGGGGACAGAGCCAACTATGGCTACACCTTC. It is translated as CASSPGDRANYGYTF.

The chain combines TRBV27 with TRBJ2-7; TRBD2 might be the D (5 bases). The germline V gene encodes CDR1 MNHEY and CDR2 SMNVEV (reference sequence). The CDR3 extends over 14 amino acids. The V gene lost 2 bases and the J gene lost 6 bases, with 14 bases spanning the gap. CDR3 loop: CASSLRSEGGEQYF. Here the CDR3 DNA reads TGTGCCAGCAGTTTACGTTCCGAGGGTGGCGAGCAGTACTTC.

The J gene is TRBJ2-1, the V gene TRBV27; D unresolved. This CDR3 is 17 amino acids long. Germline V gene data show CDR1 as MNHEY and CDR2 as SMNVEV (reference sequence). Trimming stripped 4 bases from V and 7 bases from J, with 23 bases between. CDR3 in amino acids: CASSSPFGGFSLNEQFF. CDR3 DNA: TGTGCCAGCAGTTCCCCTTTTGGCGGCTTTTCACTAAATGAGCAGTTCTTC.

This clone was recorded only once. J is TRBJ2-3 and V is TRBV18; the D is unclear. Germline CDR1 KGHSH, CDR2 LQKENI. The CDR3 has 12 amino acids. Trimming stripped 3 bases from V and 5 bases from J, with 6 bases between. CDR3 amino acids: CASSPGEDTQYF. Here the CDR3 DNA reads TGTGCCAGCTCACCTGGCGAAGATACGCAGTATTTT.

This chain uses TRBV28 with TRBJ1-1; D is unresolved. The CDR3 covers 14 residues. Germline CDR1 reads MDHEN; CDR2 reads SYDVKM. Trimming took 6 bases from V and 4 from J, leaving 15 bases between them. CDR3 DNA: TGTGCCAGCAGCCCCCAGACTTACGGCACTGAAGCTTTCTTT. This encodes CASSPQTYGTEAFF.

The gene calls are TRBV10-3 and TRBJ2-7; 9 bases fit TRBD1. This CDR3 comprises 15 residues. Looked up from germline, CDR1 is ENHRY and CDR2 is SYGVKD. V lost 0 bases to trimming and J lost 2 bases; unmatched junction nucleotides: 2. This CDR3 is CAISESGQGTYEQYF. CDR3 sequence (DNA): TGTGCCATCAGTGAGTCGGGACAGGGTACCTACGAGCAGTACTTC.

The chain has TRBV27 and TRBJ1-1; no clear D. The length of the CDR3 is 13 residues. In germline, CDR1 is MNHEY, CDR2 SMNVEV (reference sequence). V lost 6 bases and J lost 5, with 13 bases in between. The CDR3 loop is CASRENQITEAFF. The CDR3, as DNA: TGTGCCAGCAGGGAGAACCAGATAACTGAAGCTTTCTTT.

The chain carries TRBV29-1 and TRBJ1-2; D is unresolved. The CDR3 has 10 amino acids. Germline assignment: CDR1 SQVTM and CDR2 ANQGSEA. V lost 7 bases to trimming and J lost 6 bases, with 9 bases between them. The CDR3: CSAKGDGYTF. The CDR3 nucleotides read TGCAGCGCCAAAGGAGATGGCTACACCTTC.

In nucleotides, the CDR3 is TGTGCCAGCAGCTTAGTAGGTGGTGGGGATACTGAAGCTTTCTTT. Protein: CASSLVGGGDTEAFF. The chain recombines TRBV11-2 with TRBJ1-1; D is unclear. Germline values: CDR1 SGHAT, CDR2 FQNNGV. There are 15 residues in the CDR3. V shed 1 base and J shed 5 bases, with 14 bases lying between them.

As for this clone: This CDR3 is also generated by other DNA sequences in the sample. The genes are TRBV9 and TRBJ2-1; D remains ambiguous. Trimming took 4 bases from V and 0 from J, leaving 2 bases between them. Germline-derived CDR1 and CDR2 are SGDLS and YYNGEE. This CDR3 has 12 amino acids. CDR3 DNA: TGTGCCAGCAGCTACTCCTACAATGAGCAGTTCTTC. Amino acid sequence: CASSYSYNEQFF.

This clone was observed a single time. This CDR3 is CASSEARVWGEAFF. CDR3 coding DNA: TGTGCCAGCAGTGAAGCGAGGGTTTGGGGAGAAGCTTTCTTT. The gene calls are TRBV6-1 and TRBJ1-1; D gene unclear. The ends were cut back, 0 bases at V and 8 bases at J, with 13 bases in the middle. The germline gives CDR1 MNHNS, CDR2 SASEGT. CDR3 length: 14 amino acids.

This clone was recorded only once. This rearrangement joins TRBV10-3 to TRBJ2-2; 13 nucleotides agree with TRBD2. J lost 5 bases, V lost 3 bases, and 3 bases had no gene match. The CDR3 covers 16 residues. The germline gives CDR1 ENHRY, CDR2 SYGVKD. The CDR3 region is CAISDGLAGDTGELFF. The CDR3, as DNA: TGTGCCATCAGTGACGGACTAGCGGGAGATACCGGGGAGCTGTTTTTT.

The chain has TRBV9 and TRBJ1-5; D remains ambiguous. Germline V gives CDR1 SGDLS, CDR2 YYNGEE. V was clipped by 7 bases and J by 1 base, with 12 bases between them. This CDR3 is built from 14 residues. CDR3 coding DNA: TGTGCCAGCTCCCGGACCGCGAGCAATCAGCCCCAGCATTTT. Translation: CASSRTASNQPQHF.

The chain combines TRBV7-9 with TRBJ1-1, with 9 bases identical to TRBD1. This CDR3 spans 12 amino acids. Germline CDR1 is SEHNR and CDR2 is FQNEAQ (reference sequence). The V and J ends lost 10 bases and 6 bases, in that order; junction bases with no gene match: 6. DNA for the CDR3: TGTGCCACCCGGGACAGGGTCGCTGAAGCTTTCTTT. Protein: CATRDRVAEAFF. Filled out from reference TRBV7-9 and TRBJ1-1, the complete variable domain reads DTGVSQNPRHKITKRGQNVTFRCDPISEHNRLYWYRQTLGQGPEFLTYFQNEAQLEKSRLLSDRFSAERPKGSFSTLEIQRTEQGDSAMYLCATRDRVAEAFFGQGTRLTVV.